The T cell receptor beta chain under discussion was sequenced for a study of cytomegalovirus exposure and HLA in healthy donors. Study results and caveats: It was reportedly the case that the classifier diagnosed cytomegalovirus status with high specificity and sensitivity. The finding came from a later analysis; first-cohort TCR clusters tended to co-occur in the 130 or so validation repertoires. Confirmation was obtained in vitro that a few CMV-associated chains are specific for CMV antigens.

In the case of this clone: Its antigen is unknown.

Produced via immunoSEQ multiplex PCR; TCRdb's table is partial and in-frame only. The data show 150,000 to 200,000 clones, about 88% seen once. The donors were part of the validation cohort, which consisted of some 120 subjects and was separate from the first cohort of about 670 subjects. From germline, CDR1 is KGHSH and CDR2 LQKENI. Trimming shortened V by 3 bases and J by 5 bases, and 16 bases separated the two germline ends. The CDR3 length is 15 residues. The sequenced sample consisted of PBMCs. The chain uses TRBV18 and TRBJ1-1; TRBD1 is a possible D gene (6 bases). The receptor was isolated from a woman aged 18-35 years in good health and CMV-seronegative. The CDR3 DNA is TGTGCCAGCTCACCCGTTCAGGGGAAGCGGACTGAAGCTTTCTTT. Protein: CASSPVQGKRTEAFF.